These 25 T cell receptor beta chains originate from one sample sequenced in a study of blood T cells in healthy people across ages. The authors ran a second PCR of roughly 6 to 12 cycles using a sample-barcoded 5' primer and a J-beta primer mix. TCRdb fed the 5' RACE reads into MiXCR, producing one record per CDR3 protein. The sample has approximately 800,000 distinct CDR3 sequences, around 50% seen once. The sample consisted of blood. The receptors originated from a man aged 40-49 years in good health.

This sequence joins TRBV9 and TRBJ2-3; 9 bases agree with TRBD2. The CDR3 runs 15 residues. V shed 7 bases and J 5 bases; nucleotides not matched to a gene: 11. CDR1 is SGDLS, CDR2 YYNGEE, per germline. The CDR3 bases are TGTGCCAGCGTCCCTGCGGCGGGAGGGCAAGATACGCAGTATTTT. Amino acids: CASVPAAGGQDTQYF.

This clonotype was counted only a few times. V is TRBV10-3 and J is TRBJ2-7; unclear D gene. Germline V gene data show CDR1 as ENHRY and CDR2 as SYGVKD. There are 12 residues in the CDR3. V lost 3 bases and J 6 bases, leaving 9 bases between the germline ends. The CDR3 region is CAISDYVLEQYF. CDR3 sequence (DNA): TGTGCCATCAGTGACTACGTTCTCGAGCAGTACTTC.

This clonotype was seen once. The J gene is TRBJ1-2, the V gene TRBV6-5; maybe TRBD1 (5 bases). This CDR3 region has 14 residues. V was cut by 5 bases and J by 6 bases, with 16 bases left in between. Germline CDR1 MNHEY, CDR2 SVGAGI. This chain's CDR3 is CASSEWSGSDGYTF. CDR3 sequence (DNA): TGTGCCAGCAGTGAATGGTCAGGGTCGGATGGCTACACCTTC.

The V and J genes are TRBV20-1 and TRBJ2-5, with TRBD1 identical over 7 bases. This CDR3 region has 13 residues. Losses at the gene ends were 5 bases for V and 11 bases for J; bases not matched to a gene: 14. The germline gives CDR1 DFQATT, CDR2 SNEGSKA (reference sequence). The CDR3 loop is CSASGTEANEQYF. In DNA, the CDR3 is TGCAGTGCTTCCGGGACAGAGGCCAATGAGCAGTACTTC.

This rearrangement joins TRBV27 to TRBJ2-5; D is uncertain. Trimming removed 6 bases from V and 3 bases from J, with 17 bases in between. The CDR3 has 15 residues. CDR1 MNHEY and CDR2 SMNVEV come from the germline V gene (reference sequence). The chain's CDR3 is CASRESFEEKETQYF. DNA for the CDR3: TGTGCCAGCAGAGAGTCATTTGAGGAAAAAGAGACCCAGTACTTC.

The CDR3 nucleotides read TGCGCCAGCAGCGAGAACGGACAGGGGGGCTACGAGCAGTACTTC. This codes for CASSENGQGGYEQYF. This rearrangement joins TRBV5-1 to TRBJ2-4, with 10 bases aligning to TRBD1. The J call may not be correct, given that the DNA end is closer to TRBJ2-7. CDR3 length equals 15 residues. The germline V gene encodes CDR1 SGHRS and CDR2 YFSETQ.

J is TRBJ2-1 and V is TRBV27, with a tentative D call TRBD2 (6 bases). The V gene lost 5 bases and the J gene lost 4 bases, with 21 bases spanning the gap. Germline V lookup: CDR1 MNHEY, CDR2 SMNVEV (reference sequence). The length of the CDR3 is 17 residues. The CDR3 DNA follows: TGTGCCAGCAGTCCAACCGTAGCGGATCGAATTTACAATGAGCAGTTCTTC. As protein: CASSPTVADRIYNEQFF.

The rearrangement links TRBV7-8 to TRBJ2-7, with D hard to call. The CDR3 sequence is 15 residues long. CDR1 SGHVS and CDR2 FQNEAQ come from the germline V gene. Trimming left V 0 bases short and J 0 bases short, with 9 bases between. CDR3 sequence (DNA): TGTGCCAGCAGCTTAGCCACAGCAATCTCCTACGAGCAGTACTTC. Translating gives CASSLATAISYEQYF.

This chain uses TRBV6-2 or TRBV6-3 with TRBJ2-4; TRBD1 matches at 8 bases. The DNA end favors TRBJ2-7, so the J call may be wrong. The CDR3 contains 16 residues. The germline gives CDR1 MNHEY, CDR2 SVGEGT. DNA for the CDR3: TGTGCCAGCAGAGCGTCCGGGACAGGCCTGGCCTACGAGCAGTACTTC. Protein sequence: CASRASGTGLAYEQYF.

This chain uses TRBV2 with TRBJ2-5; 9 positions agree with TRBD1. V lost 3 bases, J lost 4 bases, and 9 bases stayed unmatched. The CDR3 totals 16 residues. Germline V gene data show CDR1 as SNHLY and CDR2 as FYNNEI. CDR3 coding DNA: TGTGCCAGCAGTGACAACACAGGGGGCTTTTTAGAGACCCAGTACTTC. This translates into CASSDNTGGFLETQYF.

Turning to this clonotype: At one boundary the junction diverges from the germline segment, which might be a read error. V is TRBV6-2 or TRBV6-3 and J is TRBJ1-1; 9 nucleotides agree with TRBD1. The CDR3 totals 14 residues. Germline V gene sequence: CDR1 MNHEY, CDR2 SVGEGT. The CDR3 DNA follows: TGTGCCAGCAGTCGACAGGGGGAGGACACTGAGGCTTTCTTT. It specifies CASSRQGEDTEAFF.

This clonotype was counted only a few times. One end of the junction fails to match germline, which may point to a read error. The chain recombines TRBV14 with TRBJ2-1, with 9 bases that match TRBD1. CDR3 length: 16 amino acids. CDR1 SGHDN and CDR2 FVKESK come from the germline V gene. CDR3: CANSHRTGTGSREQFF. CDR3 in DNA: TGTGCCAACAGCCATCGCACGGGGACAGGGTCCCGTGAGCAGTTCTTC.

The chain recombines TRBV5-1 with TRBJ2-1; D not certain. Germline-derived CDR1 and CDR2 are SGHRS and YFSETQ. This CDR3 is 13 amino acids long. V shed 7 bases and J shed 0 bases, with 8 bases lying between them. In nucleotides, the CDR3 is TGCGCCAGCGCTACGGTCTCCTACAATGAGCAGTTCTTC. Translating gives CASATVSYNEQFF.

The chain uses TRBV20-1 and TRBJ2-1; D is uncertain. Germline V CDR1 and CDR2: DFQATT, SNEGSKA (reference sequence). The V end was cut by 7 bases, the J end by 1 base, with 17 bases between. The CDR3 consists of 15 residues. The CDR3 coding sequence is TGCAGTGTCTCGGGTCGTACTATTTCCTACAATGAGCAGTTCTTC. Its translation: CSVSGRTISYNEQFF.

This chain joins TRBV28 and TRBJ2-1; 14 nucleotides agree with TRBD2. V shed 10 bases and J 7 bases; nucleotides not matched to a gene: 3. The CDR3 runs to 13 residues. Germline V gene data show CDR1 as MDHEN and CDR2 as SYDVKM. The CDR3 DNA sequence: TGTGCCACCTGGACTAGCGGGAGGAATGAGCAGTTCTTC. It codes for CATWTSGRNEQFF.

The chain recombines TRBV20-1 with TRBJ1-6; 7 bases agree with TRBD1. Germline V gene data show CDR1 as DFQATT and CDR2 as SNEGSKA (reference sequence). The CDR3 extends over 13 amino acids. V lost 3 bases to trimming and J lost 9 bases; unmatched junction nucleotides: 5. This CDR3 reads CSARGRQGSPLHF. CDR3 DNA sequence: TGCAGTGCTAGGGGGAGACAGGGTTCACCCCTCCACTTT.

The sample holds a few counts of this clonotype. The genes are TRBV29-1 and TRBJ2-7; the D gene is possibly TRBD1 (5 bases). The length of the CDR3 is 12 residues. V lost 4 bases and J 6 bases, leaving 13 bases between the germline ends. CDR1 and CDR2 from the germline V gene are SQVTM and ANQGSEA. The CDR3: CSVGWQGVEQYF. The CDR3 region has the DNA TGCAGCGTTGGATGGCAGGGTGTCGAGCAGTACTTC.

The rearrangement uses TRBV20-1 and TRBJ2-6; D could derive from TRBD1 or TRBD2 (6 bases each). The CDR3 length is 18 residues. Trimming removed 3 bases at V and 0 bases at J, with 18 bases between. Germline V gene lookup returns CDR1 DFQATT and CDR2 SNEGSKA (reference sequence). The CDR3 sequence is CSARPSGDTLSGANVLTF. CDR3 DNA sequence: TGCAGTGCTAGGCCCTCGGGGGACACCCTCTCTGGGGCCAACGTCCTGACTTTC.

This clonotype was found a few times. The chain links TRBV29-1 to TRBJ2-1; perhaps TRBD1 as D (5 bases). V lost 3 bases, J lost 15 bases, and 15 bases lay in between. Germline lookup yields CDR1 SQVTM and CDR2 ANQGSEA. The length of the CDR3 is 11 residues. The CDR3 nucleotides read TGCAGCGTTGATCGAGGACCCCAGGGGTTCTTC. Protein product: CSVDRGPQGFF.

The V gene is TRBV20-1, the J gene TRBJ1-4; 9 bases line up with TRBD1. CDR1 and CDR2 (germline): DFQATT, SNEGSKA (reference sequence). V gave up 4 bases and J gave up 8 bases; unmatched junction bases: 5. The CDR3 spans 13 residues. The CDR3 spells CSAKGQGGEKLFF. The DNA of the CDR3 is TGCAGTGCTAAGGGACAGGGAGGCGAAAAACTGTTTTTT.

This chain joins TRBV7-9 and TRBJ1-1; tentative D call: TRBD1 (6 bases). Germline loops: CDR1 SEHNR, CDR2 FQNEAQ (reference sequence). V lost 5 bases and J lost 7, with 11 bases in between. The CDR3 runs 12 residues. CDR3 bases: TGTGCCAGCAGCCCTAGGGGGATTGAAGCTTTCTTT. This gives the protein CASSPRGIEAFF. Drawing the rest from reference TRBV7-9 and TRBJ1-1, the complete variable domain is DTGVSQNPRHKITKRGQNVTFRCDPISEHNRLYWYRQTLGQGPEFLTYFQNEAQLEKSRLLSDRFSAERPKGSFSTLEIQRTEQGDSAMYLCASSPRGIEAFFGQGTRLTVV.

DNA of the CDR3: TGCAGCGTTGAGGGCCTAGCGGGGGACTACGAGCAGTACTTC. Translation: CSVEGLAGDYEQYF. The chain is built from TRBV29-1 and TRBJ2-7, with 10 bases aligning to TRBD2. This CDR3 region has 14 residues. CDR1 and CDR2 (germline): SQVTM, ANQGSEA. V shed 3 bases, J shed 3 bases, and the junction held 5 bases outside the gene matches.

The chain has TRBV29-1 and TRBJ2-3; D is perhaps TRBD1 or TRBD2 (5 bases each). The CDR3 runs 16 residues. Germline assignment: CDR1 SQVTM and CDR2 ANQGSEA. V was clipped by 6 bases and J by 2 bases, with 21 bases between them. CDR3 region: CSVSTTRDRITDTQYF. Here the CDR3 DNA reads TGCAGCGTCTCTACCACACGGGACCGAATCACAGATACGCAGTATTTT.

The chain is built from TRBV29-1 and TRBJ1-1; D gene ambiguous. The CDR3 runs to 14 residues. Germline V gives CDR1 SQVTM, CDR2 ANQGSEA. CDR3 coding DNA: TGCACCGGTCGGGGAAGTGGCTATTACACTGAAGCTTTCTTT. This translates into CTGRGSGYYTEAFF.

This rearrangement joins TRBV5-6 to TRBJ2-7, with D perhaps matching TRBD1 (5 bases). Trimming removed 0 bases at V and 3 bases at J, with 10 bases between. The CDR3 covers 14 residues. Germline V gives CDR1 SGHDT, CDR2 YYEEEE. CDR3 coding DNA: TGTGCCAGCAGCTTGGAGGGGTACTACTACGAGCAGTACTTC. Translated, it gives CASSLEGYYYEQYF.